Reported below is one T cell receptor (beta chain). Its target is unknown. Profiled with immunoSEQ multiplex PCR; TCRdb holds only in-frame clones, not every one. The sample includes some 200,000 clones, more than 85% of them seen just once. This CDR3 is 13 amino acids long. The germline gives CDR1 LNHDA, CDR2 SQIVND (reference sequence). V dropped 3 bases and J dropped 5 bases, with 8 bases sitting between them. The analysis combined second doses at about 4 or about 12 weeks. The sample originates from a study of T cell responses to AZD1222 COVID-19 vaccine. Study conclusions and caveats: Regions 160-218 and 743-854 held dominance among vaccine-associated CD4 TCRs, which spanned spike. Clonal diversity was possibly underestimated; the donors were predominantly white British and more often female.

The source material was peripheral blood, sampled 28 days after the second AZD1222 dose. This chain joins TRBV19 and TRBJ2-1; the D gene could be TRBD1 or TRBD2 (5 bases each). The sequence derives from an adult who received the AZD1222 COVID-19 vaccine. The CDR3: CASSIWGNNEQFF. The CDR3 region has the DNA TGTGCCAGTAGTATTTGGGGGAACAATGAGCAGTTCTTC. Full variable domain (remainder filled in from reference TRBV19 and TRBJ2-1): DGGITQSPKYLFRKEGQNVTLSCEQNLNHDAMYWYRQDPGQGLRLIYYSQIVNDFQKGDIAEGYSVSREKKESFPLTVTSAQKNPTAFYLCASSIWGNNEQFFGPGTRLTVL.